This TCR beta chain comes out of a study of blood T cell repertoires in COVID-19. As handled by the study authors: Estimated nucleated cell counts came from reference gene primer amplification. Repertoires were generated with immunoSEQ multiplex PCR, while TCRdb's copy carries only in-frame clones and drops some. That table is the source of V, J and clone size, and D and trimming were worked out from the DNA. The sample carries under 200,000 clones, around four fifths recorded once. This CDR3 spans 12 amino acids. CDR1 is SGHTA, CDR2 FQGNSA, per germline. Trimming stripped 3 bases from V and 7 bases from J, with 9 bases between.

Sequenced: peripheral blood. The chain couples TRBV7-2 to TRBJ1-1; tentatively, D is TRBD1 (5 bases). The sequence derives from a man aged 60-69 years with COVID-19, enrolled during active disease. CDR3 nucleotide sequence: TGTGCCAGCAGCTTCCCCGGGGGTGAAGCTTTCTTT. Amino acids: CASSFPGGEAFF.